Below are 10 T cell receptor beta chains sequenced from a single sample in a study of control samples from healthy donors and cancer patients. Produced via immunoSEQ multiplex PCR; TCRdb's table is partial and in-frame only. The sample gives 150,000 to 160,000 clones, over 90% of which show up once; over 2% is in the top ten. The sample taken for sequencing was blood. Source of these receptors: a man aged 50-60 years in good health.

V and J are TRBV5-1 and TRBJ2-5, with D hard to call. V was pared by 0 bases and J by 0 bases, with 6 bases between. In germline, CDR1 is SGHRS, CDR2 YFSETQ. The CDR3 loop spans 14 amino acids. The CDR3 loop is CASSLGRNQETQYF. For the CDR3, the DNA is TGCGCCAGCAGCTTGGGTAGGAACCAAGAGACCCAGTACTTC.

The J gene is TRBJ1-3, the V gene TRBV6-5, with D hard to call. V shed 7 bases and J shed 7 bases, with 17 bases lying between them. The CDR3 has 14 residues. Germline V gene sequence: CDR1 MNHEY, CDR2 SVGAGI. The CDR3 DNA is TGTGCCAGCACTACGGACCGGCGTGGGAACACCATATATTTT. Translated: CASTTDRRGNTIYF.

The rearrangement uses TRBV6-4 and TRBJ2-2, with 7 bases matching TRBD1. V trimming: 3 bases; J trimming: 5 bases; junction bases outside the gene matches: 0. The CDR3 is 13 amino acids. Germline CDR1 is MRHNA and CDR2 is SNTAGT. Written as DNA, the CDR3 is TGTGCCAGCAGTGAGACAGGGACCGGGGAGCTGTTTTTT. Amino acids: CASSETGTGELFF.

The CDR3 nucleotides read TGTGCCAGCAGCTTGGGGGGTCTAGCGGGAATCAATGAGCAGTTCTTC. Encoded protein: CASSLGGLAGINEQFF. The genes are TRBV5-6 and TRBJ2-1; 9 bases line up with TRBD2. J was trimmed by 6 bases and V by 0 bases; bases with no gene match: 7. In germline, CDR1 is SGHDT, CDR2 YYEEEE. The CDR3 sequence is 16 residues long. Complete variable domain (other parts from reference TRBV5-6 and TRBJ2-1): DAGVTQSPTHLIKTRGQQVTLRCSPKSGHDTVSWYQQALGQGPQFIFQYYEEEERQRGNFPDRFSGHQFPNYSSELNVNALLLGDSALYLCASSLGGLAGINEQFFGPGTRLTVL.

This sequence joins TRBV18 and TRBJ1-1, with D possibly TRBD1 on 5 matching bases. Germline V lookup: CDR1 KGHSH, CDR2 LQKENI. Trimming cost V 1 base and J 0 bases, with 9 bases left between them. The CDR3 has 15 residues. CDR3 in DNA: TGTGCCAGCTCACCACGGGGGGGGATGAACACTGAAGCTTTCTTT. Translation: CASSPRGGMNTEAFF. Full variable domain (missing parts from reference TRBV18 and TRBJ1-1): NAGVMQNPRHLVRRRGQEARLRCSPMKGHSHVYWYRQLPEEGLKFMVYLQKENIIDESGMPKERFSAEFPKEGPSILRIQQVVRGDSAAYFCASSPRGGMNTEAFFGQGTRLTVV.

This rearrangement joins TRBV7-2 to TRBJ2-2, with 11 bases lining up with TRBD2. The CDR3 loop spans 15 amino acids. Germline assignment: CDR1 SGHTA and CDR2 FQGNSA. With V trimmed by 10 bases and J by 0 bases, 4 bases remained unmatched. The CDR3 region has the DNA TGTGCCACCCCTAGCGGGAGGACGAACACCGGGGAGCTGTTTTTT. This codes for CATPSGRTNTGELFF.

The chain joins TRBV10-3 to TRBJ2-1; no reliable D call. Germline CDR1 is ENHRY and CDR2 is SYGVKD. V was trimmed by 0 bases and J by 0 bases, leaving 18 bases between them. The CDR3 sequence is 19 residues long. CDR3 nucleotides: TGTGCCATCAGTGAGTCGGGTAGTACGGACGGAAGCTCCTACAATGAGCAGTTCTTC. This sequence encodes CAISESGSTDGSSYNEQFF.

The J gene is TRBJ1-2, the V gene TRBV19; TRBD1 matches 9 bases. This CDR3 spans 14 amino acids. V shed 8 bases and J 5 bases; nucleotides not matched to a gene: 9. The germline V gene has CDR1 LNHDA and CDR2 SQIVND (reference sequence). CDR3 amino acids: CASEGTGIFYGYTF. The CDR3 nucleotides are TGTGCCAGTGAGGGGACAGGGATCTTTTATGGCTACACCTTC. The full variable domain, with the rest looked up from reference TRBV19 and TRBJ1-2, is DGGITQSPKYLFRKEGQNVTLSCEQNLNHDAMYWYRQDPGQGLRLIYYSQIVNDFQKGDIAEGYSVSREKKESFPLTVTSAQKNPTAFYLCASEGTGIFYGYTFGSGTRLTVV.

V gene TRBV27 combines with J gene TRBJ1-5; tentative D call: TRBD1 (5 bases). Deletions cut 6 bases from V and 0 bases from J, with 18 bases between. The CDR3 consists of 17 residues. The germline CDR1 and CDR2 sequences are MNHEY and SMNVEV (reference sequence). The CDR3 DNA reads TGTGCCAGCAGCTCCCCGAGGGGCCGAAATAGCAATCAGCCCCAGCATTTT. This translates into CASSSPRGRNSNQPQHF.

A single count supports this clone. The chain combines TRBV11-2 with TRBJ2-1; D is possibly TRBD1 or TRBD2 (5 bases each). Per the germline V gene, CDR1 is SGHAT and CDR2 is FQNNGV. V dropped 5 bases and J dropped 0 bases, with 14 bases sitting between them. This CDR3 contains 16 residues. CDR3 DNA: TGTGCCAGCAGCCCTCGGGGCTCGGGCTCCTACAATGAGCAGTTCTTC. Its translation is CASSPRGSGSYNEQFF.